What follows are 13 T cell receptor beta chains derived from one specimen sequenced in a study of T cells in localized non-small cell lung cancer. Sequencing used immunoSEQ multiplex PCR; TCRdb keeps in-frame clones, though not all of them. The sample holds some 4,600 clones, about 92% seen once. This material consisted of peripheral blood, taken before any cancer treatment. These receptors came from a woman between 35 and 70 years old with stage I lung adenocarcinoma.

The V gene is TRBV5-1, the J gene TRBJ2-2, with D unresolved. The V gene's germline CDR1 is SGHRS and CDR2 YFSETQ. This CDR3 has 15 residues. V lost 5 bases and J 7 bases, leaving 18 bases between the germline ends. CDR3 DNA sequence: TGCGCCAGCAGAAAAGTCCAGGCCGCCGGCGGGGAGCTGTTTTTT. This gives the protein CASRKVQAAGGELFF.

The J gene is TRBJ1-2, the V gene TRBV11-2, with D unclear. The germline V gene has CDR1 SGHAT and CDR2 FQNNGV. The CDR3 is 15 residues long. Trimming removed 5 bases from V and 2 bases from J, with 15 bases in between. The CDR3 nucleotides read TGTGCCAGCAGCCCTCCCCCCCCAATCAACTATGGCTACACCTTC. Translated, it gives CASSPPPPINYGYTF.

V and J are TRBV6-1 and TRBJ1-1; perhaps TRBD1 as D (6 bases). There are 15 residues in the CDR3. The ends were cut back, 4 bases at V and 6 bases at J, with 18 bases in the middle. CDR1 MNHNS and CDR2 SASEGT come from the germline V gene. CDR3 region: CASSGSWGAVAEAFF. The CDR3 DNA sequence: TGTGCCAGCAGTGGTTCCTGGGGGGCCGTGGCTGAAGCTTTCTTT.

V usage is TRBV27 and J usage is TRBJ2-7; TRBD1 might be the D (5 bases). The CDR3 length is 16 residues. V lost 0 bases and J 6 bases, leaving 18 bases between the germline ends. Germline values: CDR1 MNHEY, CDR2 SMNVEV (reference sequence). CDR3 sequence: CASSLSLGGAPVEQYF. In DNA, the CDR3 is TGTGCCAGCAGTTTATCCCTAGGTGGGGCTCCCGTCGAGCAGTACTTC.

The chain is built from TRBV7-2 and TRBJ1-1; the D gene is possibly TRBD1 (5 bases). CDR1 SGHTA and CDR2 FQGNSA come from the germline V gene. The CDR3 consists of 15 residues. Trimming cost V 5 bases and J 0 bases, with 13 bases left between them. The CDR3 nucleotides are TGTGCCAGCAGCCCAGGGTTACAGCTGAACACTGAAGCTTTCTTT. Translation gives CASSPGLQLNTEAFF. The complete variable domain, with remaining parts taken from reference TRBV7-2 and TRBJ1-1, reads GAGVSQSPSNKVTEKGKDVELRCDPISGHTALYWYRQSLGQGLEFLIYFQGNSAPDKSGLPSDRFSAERTGGSVSTLTIQRTQQEDSAVYLCASSPGLQLNTEAFFGQGTRLTVV.

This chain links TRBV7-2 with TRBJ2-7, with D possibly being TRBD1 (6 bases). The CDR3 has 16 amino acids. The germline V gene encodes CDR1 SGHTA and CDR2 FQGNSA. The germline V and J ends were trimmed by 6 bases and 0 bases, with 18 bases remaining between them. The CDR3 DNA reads TGTGCCAGCAGTTTTTCCGGGACAACGAGCTCCTACGAGCAGTACTTC. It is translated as CASSFSGTTSSYEQYF.

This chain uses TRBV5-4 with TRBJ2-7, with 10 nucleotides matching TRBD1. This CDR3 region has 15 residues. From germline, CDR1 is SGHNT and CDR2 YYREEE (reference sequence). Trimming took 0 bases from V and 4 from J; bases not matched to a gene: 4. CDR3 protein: CASSLAGTGAYEQYF. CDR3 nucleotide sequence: TGTGCCAGCAGCTTGGCCGGGACAGGGGCATACGAGCAGTACTTC.

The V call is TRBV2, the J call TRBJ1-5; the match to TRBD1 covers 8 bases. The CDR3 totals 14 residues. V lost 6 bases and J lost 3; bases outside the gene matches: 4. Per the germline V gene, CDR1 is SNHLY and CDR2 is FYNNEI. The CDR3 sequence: CASRWTGTNQPQHF. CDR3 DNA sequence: TGTGCCAGCAGGTGGACAGGGACCAATCAGCCCCAGCATTTT. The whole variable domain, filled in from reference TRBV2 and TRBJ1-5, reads EPEVTQTPSHQVTQMGQEVILRCVPISNHLYFYWYRQILGQKVEFLVSFYNNEISEKSEIFDDQFSVERPDGSNFTLKIRSTKLEDSAMYFCASRWTGTNQPQHFGDGTRLSIL.

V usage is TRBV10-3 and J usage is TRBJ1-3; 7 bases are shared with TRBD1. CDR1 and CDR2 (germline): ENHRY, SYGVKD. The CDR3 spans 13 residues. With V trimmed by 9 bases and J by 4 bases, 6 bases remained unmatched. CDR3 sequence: CAIYDRAGNTIYF. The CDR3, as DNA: TGTGCCATTTACGACAGGGCCGGAAACACCATATATTTT.

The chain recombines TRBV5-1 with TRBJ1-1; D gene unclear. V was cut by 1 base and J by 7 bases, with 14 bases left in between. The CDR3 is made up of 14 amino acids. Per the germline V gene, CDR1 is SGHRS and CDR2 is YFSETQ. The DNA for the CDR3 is TGCGCCAGCAGCTTGACAGACCCCCATGGTGAAGCTTTCTTT. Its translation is CASSLTDPHGEAFF.

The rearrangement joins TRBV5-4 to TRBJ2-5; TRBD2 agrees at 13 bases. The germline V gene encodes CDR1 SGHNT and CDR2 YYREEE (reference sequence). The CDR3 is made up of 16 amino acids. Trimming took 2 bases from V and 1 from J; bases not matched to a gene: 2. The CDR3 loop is CASSLGLAGAQETQYF. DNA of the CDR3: TGTGCCAGCAGCTTAGGACTAGCGGGAGCCCAAGAGACCCAGTACTTC.

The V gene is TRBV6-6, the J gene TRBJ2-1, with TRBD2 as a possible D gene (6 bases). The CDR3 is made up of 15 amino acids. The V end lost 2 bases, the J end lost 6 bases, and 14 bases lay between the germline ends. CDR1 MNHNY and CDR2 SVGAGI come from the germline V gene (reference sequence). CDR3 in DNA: TGTGCCAGCAGTTACGGAGGGCCTTTACGCAATGAGCAGTTCTTC. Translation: CASSYGGPLRNEQFF.

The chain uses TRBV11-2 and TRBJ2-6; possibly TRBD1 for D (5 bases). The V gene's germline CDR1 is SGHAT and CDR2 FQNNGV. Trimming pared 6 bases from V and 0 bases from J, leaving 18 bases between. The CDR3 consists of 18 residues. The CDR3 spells CASSRGGLSSSGANVLTF. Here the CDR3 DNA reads TGTGCCAGCAGTAGGGGCGGTCTATCTTCCTCTGGGGCCAACGTCCTGACTTTC.